Listed here are 18 T cell receptor beta chains from one sample, sequenced in a study of blood T cells in healthy people across ages. The second PCR ran about 6 to 11 cycles with a sample-barcoded 5' primer and J-beta primers. TCRdb re-derived calls from the 5' RACE reads in MiXCR, one entry per CDR3 protein. This sample carries 700,000 to 1,000,000 distinct CDR3 sequences, under 55% of them seen once, and the ten largest clones take about 21%. Source material: blood. These receptors were taken from a man in his fifties or sixties in good health.

The rearrangement links TRBV11-3 to TRBJ2-1, with a possible D match to TRBD1 (5 bases). Germline loops: CDR1 SGHNT, CDR2 YENEEA. This CDR3 is built from 12 residues. The V end was cut by 3 bases, the J end by 15 bases, with 15 bases between. CDR3 sequence: CASSFIGALLFF. CDR3 DNA sequence: TGTGCCAGCAGCTTTATTGGGGCCCTGTTGTTCTTC.

This clonotype was seen a few times. V usage is TRBV4-3 and J usage is TRBJ2-5; 8 bases fit TRBD2. The CDR3 extends over 16 amino acids. V trimming: 0 bases; J trimming: 5 bases; junction bases outside the gene matches: 8. CDR1 LGHNA and CDR2 YSLEER come from the germline V gene. As DNA, the CDR3 is TGCGCCAGCAGCCAAGAATGGCGGGGGGCTCGGGAGACCCAGTACTTC. It is translated as CASSQEWRGARETQYF.

The J gene is TRBJ2-1, the V gene TRBV30; 12 positions match TRBD2. CDR1 is GTSNPN, CDR2 SVGIG, per germline (reference sequence). CDR3 length: 14 amino acids. V lost 3 bases, J lost 8 bases, and 5 bases stayed unmatched. CDR3 DNA: TGTGCCTGGAGGGTACTAGCGGGGGGAGATGAGCAGTTCTTC. Translating it yields CAWRVLAGGDEQFF.

This clonotype has only a few counts. The V call is TRBV11-3, the J call TRBJ2-7; no reliable D call. The CDR3 is made up of 16 amino acids. The germline V and J ends were trimmed by 4 bases and 3 bases, with 19 bases remaining between them. CDR1 and CDR2 from the germline V gene are SGHNT and YENEEA. The CDR3: CASSSRTSTIFYEQYF. The CDR3 DNA reads TGTGCCAGCAGCTCTCGGACCTCCACCATTTTCTACGAGCAGTACTTC.

The chain joins TRBV9 to TRBJ2-7, with TRBD2 matching over 8 bases. The germline gives CDR1 SGDLS, CDR2 YYNGEE. The CDR3 is 17 residues long. Trimming took 0 bases from V and 7 from J; bases not matched to a gene: 15. The DNA of the CDR3 is TGTGCCAGCAGCGTAGAGACGAGCGGGGGCATGTTAGATGAGCAGTACTTC. Its protein product is CASSVETSGGMLDEQYF.

The CDR3 here is CASSPAEGTYYGYTF. The DNA for the CDR3 is TGTGCCAGCAGCCCCGCAGAGGGGACCTATTATGGCTACACCTTC. The chain employs TRBV7-9 and TRBJ1-2; maybe TRBD1 (5 bases). The ends were cut back, 5 bases at V and 5 bases at J, with 18 bases in the middle. The CDR3 loop spans 15 amino acids. Germline-derived CDR1 and CDR2 are SEHNR and FQNEAQ (reference sequence).

The rearrangement links TRBV20-1 to TRBJ2-2; D remains ambiguous. Between the trimmed V and J ends, which lost 2 bases and 5 bases, there was a span of 15 bases. In germline, CDR1 is DFQATT, CDR2 SNEGSKA (reference sequence). This CDR3 contains 15 residues. Written as DNA, the CDR3 is TGCAGTGCTAGATCTGGTAGACACCCAACCGGGGAGCTGTTTTTT. Translated: CSARSGRHPTGELFF.

The rearrangement uses TRBV7-9 and TRBJ1-2, with D tentatively TRBD1 (6 bases). The CDR3 covers 15 residues. The germline CDR1 and CDR2 sequences are SEHNR and FQNEAQ (reference sequence). Trimming removed 2 bases from V and 4 bases from J, with 14 bases in between. The CDR3 region is CASSLSPIQGYGYTF. As DNA, the CDR3 is TGTGCCAGCAGCTTATCCCCGATACAGGGCTATGGCTACACCTTC.

This clonotype was seen more than once but under ten times. V and J are TRBV7-9 and TRBJ2-5; D possibly matches TRBD1 or TRBD2 (5 bases each). CDR1 and CDR2 (germline): SEHNR, FQNEAQ (reference sequence). The CDR3 runs to 15 residues. Between the trimmed V and J ends, which lost 5 bases and 2 bases, there was a span of 15 bases. CDR3 amino acids: CASSPLLGAQETQYF. CDR3 nucleotide sequence: TGTGCCAGCAGCCCGCTTCTCGGGGCTCAAGAGACCCAGTACTTC.

The chain is built from TRBV20-1 and TRBJ2-1, with 9 bases identical to TRBD2. V shed 6 bases and J 0 bases; nucleotides not matched to a gene: 9. This CDR3 contains 16 residues. Per germline, CDR1 DFQATT and CDR2 SNEGSKA (reference sequence). CDR3 loop: CSAYVSGGSSYNEQFF. The CDR3 DNA reads TGCAGTGCGTACGTCAGCGGGGGGAGCTCCTACAATGAGCAGTTCTTC.

V gene TRBV3-1 combines with J gene TRBJ2-2; D is perhaps TRBD2 (6 bases). Trimming removed 0 bases from V and 0 bases from J, with 17 bases in between. CDR1 and CDR2 from the germline V gene are LGHDT and YNNKEL (reference sequence). CDR3 length: 19 amino acids. This CDR3 reads CASSQEASWGGANTGELFF. CDR3 DNA: TGTGCCAGCAGCCAAGAAGCCTCCTGGGGCGGGGCGAACACCGGGGAGCTGTTTTTT.

Notes on this clonotype: This may stem from a read error, because a much larger clone lies one nucleotide away. V is TRBV4-3 and J is TRBJ2-7, with D maybe TRBD1 (6 bases). The germline V gene encodes CDR1 LGHNA and CDR2 YSLEER. V lost 8 bases to trimming and J lost 2 bases, with 19 bases between them. The CDR3 loop spans 15 amino acids. The CDR3 loop reads CASRKSRDTTYEQYF. DNA of the CDR3: TGCGCCAGCCGGAAGTCCCGGGACACCACCTACGAGCAGTACTTC.

Note on this clonotype: Compared with germline, one end of the junction differs, possibly owing to a read error. This chain uses TRBV6-5 with TRBJ1-2, with D unresolved. In germline, CDR1 is MNHEY, CDR2 SVGAGI. The CDR3 consists of 13 residues. Written as DNA, the CDR3 is TGTGCCAACAGTTACGGCGAGACAAGTCGCCCCACCTTC. Its translation is CANSYGETSRPTF.

This clonotype was picked up a small number of times. J is TRBJ1-4 and V is TRBV5-5; D is uncertain. The CDR3 is made up of 15 amino acids. Trimming cost V 4 bases and J 6 bases, with 16 bases left between them. Germline CDR1 is SGHKS and CDR2 is YYEKEE (reference sequence). The CDR3 region is CASSISQGLYEKLFF. CDR3 sequence (DNA): TGTGCCAGCAGCATATCACAAGGGCTCTATGAAAAACTGTTTTTT.

V gene TRBV4-1 combines with J gene TRBJ1-2, with D unclear. Trimming left V 1 base short and J 0 bases short, with 3 bases between. Germline CDR1 is MGHRA and CDR2 is YSYEKL. This CDR3 has 13 residues. CDR3 nucleotides: TGCGCCAGCAGCCAAGTTGCTAACTATGGCTACACCTTC. Translation gives CASSQVANYGYTF.

This clonotype turned up a few times. J is TRBJ1-2 and V is TRBV27; D is uncertain. V lost 6 bases and J 10 bases, leaving 18 bases between the germline ends. CDR3 size: 13 residues. Germline CDR1 MNHEY, CDR2 SMNVEV (reference sequence). CDR3: CASSPLLRWLYTF. In DNA form, the CDR3 reads TGTGCCAGCAGCCCCCTCCTCCGATGGCTCTACACCTTC.

In its sample, this clonotype was seen once. The V and J genes are TRBV28 and TRBJ2-7; possibly TRBD1 for D (6 bases). V lost 5 bases and J 1 base, leaving 15 bases between the germline ends. In germline, CDR1 is MDHEN, CDR2 SYDVKM. The CDR3 has 15 amino acids. The CDR3 region has the DNA TGTGCCAGCAGTCCCCCACAGGGCTTTTCCTACGAGCAGTACTTC. It is translated as CASSPPQGFSYEQYF.

This clonotype was picked up a small number of times. This chain joins TRBV12-3 or TRBV12-4 and TRBJ1-6; D not certain. The CDR3 spans 14 residues. V gave up 5 bases and J gave up 7 bases, with 12 bases separating them. The CDR3 nucleotides are TGTGCCAGCAGTGTGGAGGGTAACAATTCACCCCTCCACTTT. As protein: CASSVEGNNSPLHF.